The rows below give T cell receptor beta chains drawn from one sample of a study of T-cell memory formation after mild COVID-19. Using its own MiXCR run on the 5' RACE reads, TCRdb lists one record per CDR3 protein. The sample includes approximately 300,000 distinct CDR3 sequences, about 15% of them seen just once. The sequenced sample consisted of PBMCs or a T cell subset sorted from them (not recorded which). The source is a man between 18 and 35 years old who had mild COVID-19 (a few samples of this study predate the infection). Cell type and time point are not known. CDR3s include the opening cysteine and the closing phenylalanine or tryptophan. D genes are given only for firm matches.

D gene	V gene	J gene	CDR3 protein
.	TRBV11-3	TRBJ2-7	CASSASWASNEQYF
.	TRBV7-9	TRBJ1-2	CAREFPPGGRAGYTF
.	TRBV12-3/TRBV12-4	TRBJ1-5	CASSSLSNQPQHF
.	TRBV3-1	TRBJ2-7	CASSQALVSWEQYF
.	TRBV7-2	TRBJ2-4	CASSSQPSRGWYF
TRBD1	TRBV6-1	TRBJ1-2	CASSPGQGLWYGYTF
.	TRBV4-3	TRBJ2-2	CASSQDIPGTLNTGELFF
.	TRBV7-9	TRBJ1-5	CATSLDGNQPQHF
.	TRBV4-1	TRBJ2-1	CASSQNPSINEQFF
TRBD1	TRBV12-3/TRBV12-4	TRBJ2-5	CASTLGQQQETQYF
.	TRBV11-2	TRBJ2-1	CASTTDDVYNEQFF
.	TRBV5-1	TRBJ2-5	CASGLEVQETQYF